This is a list of T cell receptor beta chains from one sample in a study of cytomegalovirus exposure and HLA in healthy donors. The data were produced by immunoSEQ multiplex PCR, yet TCRdb's version contains in-frame clones alone and is incomplete. The data contain some 76,000 clones, roughly 95% of them singletons. What was sequenced was PBMCs. Receptors originate from a young woman in good health and CMV-seropositive. Both conserved end residues are part of each CDR3. The D gene is left open where the match is weak. Clone size is not always given. Where it is, it says once, few, many or a class for expanded clones.

>TRBJ1-1|TRBV6-5|.|.
TGTGCCAGCGCCAGGGGAGGGAAGACTGAAGCTTTCTTT
CASARGGKTEAFF
>TRBJ1-2|TRBV6-6|.|.
TGTGCCAGCAGTTACTCGAGTAGAAACTATGGCTACACCTTC
CASSYSSRNYGYTF
>TRBJ1-4|TRBV4-2|.|.
TGTGCCAGCAGCCGGAGACAAGGGGGAGATGAAAAACTGTTTTTT
CASSRRQGGDEKLFF
>TRBJ1-3|TRBV4-2|.|.
TGTGCCAGCAGCCAAAACGCCCGAGGGGGGGCCGGAAACACCATATATTTT
CASSQNARGGAGNTIYF
>TRBJ2-7|TRBV9|TRBD2|.
TGTGCCAGCAGCGTAGGGACTAGAAACCCCTACGAGCAGTACTTC
CASSVGTRNPYEQYF
>TRBJ2-1|TRBV28|TRBD1|.
TGTGCCAGCAGCCCGGGACAGGGGTGGGGTAGCGGATTAACCTACAATGAGCAGTTCTTC
CASSPGQGWGSGLTYNEQFF
>TRBJ1-5|TRBV18|TRBD1|.
TGTGCCAGCTCACCTAGGCAGGGGGGCAATCAGCCCCAGCATTTT
CASSPRQGGNQPQHF
>TRBJ2-4|TRBV6-5|.|.
TGTGCCAGCAGCCTCGGGACACCCGAAGGCATTCAGTACTTC
CASSLGTPEGIQYF
>TRBJ1-5|TRBV25-1|.|.
TGTGCCAGCAGTGAACAGGGGACCTCTCATAGCAATCAGCCCCAGCATTTT
CASSEQGTSHSNQPQHF
>TRBJ1-1|TRBV2|.|.
TGTGCCAGCAGTCTGGGCCCCGGAGGAACTGAAGCTTTCTTT
CASSLGPGGTEAFF
>TRBJ2-1|TRBV10-1|TRBD1|.
TGCGCCAGCAACAACCGGGACAGGGGCTACAATGAGCAGTTCTTC
CASNNRDRGYNEQFF
>TRBJ2-5|TRBV20-1|.|.
TGCAGTGCGAGCCACCAAGAGACCCAGTACTTC
CSASHQETQYF
>TRBJ2-1|TRBV6-5|TRBD1|.
TGTGCCAGCAGTTACTCGAAGGGGGCCGGATACAATGAGCAGTTCTTC
CASSYSKGAGYNEQFF
>TRBJ2-2|TRBV27|.|.
TGTGCCAGCAGTTGGGATCCAACAGGGACCGGGGAGCTGTTTTTT
CASSWDPTGTGELFF
>TRBJ2-1|TRBV28|TRBD1|.
TGTGCCAGCAGTCCTCCGGGACAGCGTCTTAATGAGCAGTTCTTC
CASSPPGQRLNEQFF
>TRBJ2-2|TRBV6-5|.|.
TGTGCCAGCACCTTCTCCGGGGAGCTGTTTTTT
CASTFSGELFF
>TRBJ1-5|TRBV6-1|.|.
TGTGCCAGCAGTGAATCCGGACTTTATCAGCCCCAGCATTTT
CASSESGLYQPQHF
>TRBJ1-5|TRBV28|.|.
TGTGCCAGCAGTTTATATGGGGGGGGCAATCAGCCCCAGCATTTT
CASSLYGGGNQPQHF
>TRBJ1-5|TRBV7-2|.|once
TGTGCCAGCAGCCGCACAGGGAGAAGCATCAGCAATCAGCCCCAGCATTTT
CASSRTGRSISNQPQHF
>TRBJ2-2|TRBV9|.|.
TGTGCCAGCAGCGTCGTTGTTACCGGGGAGCTGTTTTTT
CASSVVVTGELFF
>TRBJ2-3|TRBV11-3|.|.
TGTGCCAGCAGCTTAACTAGGAATACGCAGTATTTT
CASSLTRNTQYF
>TRBJ2-2|TRBV4-3|.|.
TGCGCCAGCAGCCAAGACAGGCTGAACACCGGGGAGCTGTTTTTT
CASSQDRLNTGELFF
>TRBJ2-7|TRBV5-4|TRBD1|.
TGTGCCAGCAGCTTACGGCAGGGGGCTTACGAGCAGTACTTC
CASSLRQGAYEQYF
>TRBJ1-4|TRBV5-1|TRBD1|.
TGCGCCAGCAGAGGCGGGACAGTTAATGAAAAACTGTTTTTT
CASRGGTVNEKLFF
>TRBJ2-1|TRBV5-1|TRBD2|once
TGCGCCAGCAGCTTGGGAACTAGCGGGAGGGCGGTGAGTGAGCAGTTCTTC
CASSLGTSGRAVSEQFF
>TRBJ2-2|TRBV15|.|.
TGTGCCACCAGCAGAGATTGGCTCGGGACAACAACACCCGGGGAGCTGTTTTTT
CATSRDWLGTTTPGELFF
>TRBJ1-2|TRBV9|.|.
TGTGCCAGCAGCGCTTTAAACTATGGCTACACCTTC
CASSALNYGYTF
>TRBJ1-5|TRBV30|.|.
TGTGCCTGGAGTGCCAAGGAGGATCAGCCCCAGCATTTT
CAWSAKEDQPQHF
>TRBJ1-5|TRBV7-9|TRBD1|.
TGTGCCAGCAGCTTAGGAGGGGGCGGACAGCCCCAGCATTTT
CASSLGGGGQPQHF
>TRBJ2-1|TRBV7-9|.|once
TGTGCCAGCAGCTTAGTAGCAGCGGCAGGGGCCTTGGGTGAGCAGTTCTTC
CASSLVAAAGALGEQFF
>TRBJ1-1|TRBV7-9|.|.
TGTGCCAGCAGCTTGTCCGACAGTACGATGAACACTGAAGCTTTCTTT
CASSLSDSTMNTEAFF
>TRBJ2-7|TRBV12-5|TRBD1|.
TGTGCTAGTGGTCGACAGGGGGCTCGAAGTGAGCAGTACTTC
CASGRQGARSEQYF
>TRBJ2-3|TRBV25-1|TRBD1|.
TGTGCCAGCAGCCAAACAGGGGCTCACACAGATACGCAGTATTTT
CASSQTGAHTDTQYF
>TRBJ1-1|TRBV2|TRBD1|.
TGTGCCAGCAACAAGGACAGGGGCGAAGCTTTCTTT
CASNKDRGEAFF
>TRBJ1-1|TRBV28|.|.
TGTGCCAGCAGTTTACGACCGGGAACCACTGAAGCTTTCTTT
CASSLRPGTTEAFF
>TRBJ1-1|TRBV6-5|.|.
TGTGCCAGCAGTTACTGGGACGGAGGGACTGAAGCTTTCTTT
CASSYWDGGTEAFF
>TRBJ2-6|TRBV7-2|.|once
TGTGCCAGCAGCTTAGTAGGAGGGTTTGGGGCCAACGTCCTGACTTTC
CASSLVGGFGANVLTF
>TRBJ2-5|TRBV7-8|TRBD2|.
TGTGCCAGCAGTCCGAGGACTAGCGGGGCCCCCGACCGGGTGACCCAGTACTTC
CASSPRTSGAPDRVTQYF
>TRBJ1-5|TRBV27|.|.
TGTGCCAGCAGTCCGAGACCCCGGGACATAAAAGGTCAGCCCCAGCATTTT
CASSPRPRDIKGQPQHF
>TRBJ2-5|TRBV7-6|.|.
TGTGCCAGCAGCTTAGTTCAGCAAGAGACCCAGTACTTC
CASSLVQQETQYF
>TRBJ2-1|TRBV5-4|TRBD2|.
TGTGCCAGCAGCTTGGGAGCGGGGGGTTACAATGAGCAGTTCTTC
CASSLGAGGYNEQFF
>TRBJ2-6|TRBV30|.|.
TGTGCCTGGGGGAGACGGGCCCCCGGGGCCAACGTCCTGACTTTC
CAWGRRAPGANVLTF
>TRBJ1-1|TRBV7-9|TRBD1|once
TGTGCCAGCAGCTCCGCCGACAGGGTAGTTGAAGCTTTCTTT
CASSSADRVVEAFF
>TRBJ1-3|TRBV7-9|.|.
TGTGCCAGCAGCCTACTTAAATCAGGAAGAACTGGAAACACCATATATTTT
CASSLLKSGRTGNTIYF
>TRBJ2-7|TRBV7-9|.|.
TGTGCCAGCAGCATAGGGGAGCTCAGTTACGAGCAGTACTTC
CASSIGELSYEQYF
>TRBJ1-2|TRBV6-4|TRBD1|.
TGTGCCAGCAGTCCCGGGACAGTTAACTATGGCTACACCTTC
CASSPGTVNYGYTF